This TCR beta chain was captured by sequencing in a study of PD-L1 blockade in urothelial cancer. The study, taken as a whole, reports: Below-median TCR clonality that was measured in pretreatment blood predicted better survival.

On this clone: The antigen remains undetermined.

Synthetic TCR analog templates were spiked into each PCR. Sequenced by immunoSEQ multiplex PCR; TCRdb stores in-frame clones only, minus some. The sample yields about 88,000 clones, approximately 91% seen once. Trimming at V came to 4 bases and at J to 4 bases, leaving 5 bases not matched to a gene. The CDR3 runs 15 residues. CDR1 and CDR2 (germline): SGHRS, YFSETQ. The TCR originated in a man in his sixties with urothelial cancer. The rearrangement links TRBV5-1 to TRBJ2-1; 10 positions agree with TRBD2. The material sequenced was PBMCs, taken around atezolizumab (anti-PD-L1) treatment. The CDR3: CASSPQTSGYNEQFF. CDR3 bases: TGCGCCAGCAGCCCACAGACTAGCGGGTACAATGAGCAGTTCTTC.